The 4 T cell receptor beta chains given below trace back to one sample, sequenced in a study of T cell clonality in common variable immunodeficiency. Sequencing was performed with immunoSEQ multiplex PCR; in TCRdb, only in-frame clones are kept and a portion is missing. The profile covers about 30,000 clones, none occurring a single time. Their antigens remain unidentified. Findings and limits, study-wide: Reportedly, TCR beta sequences from common variable immunodeficiency showed fewer deletions and N-nucleotide insertions.

Material: peripheral blood mononuclear cells. Source of these receptors: a human donor with common variable immunodeficiency.

This clone was seen only a few times. The missing CDR3 end, 3 residues past where the read stops, is filled in from the germline J gene. This chain links TRBV7-2 with TRBJ2-3, with 8 bases identical to TRBD1. The CDR3 consists of 15 residues. The V and J ends lost 4 bases and 1 base, in that order; junction bases with no gene match: 4. Germline lookup yields CDR1 SGHTA and CDR2 FQGNSA. The sequenced CDR3 bases are TGTGCCAGCAGCTCAGGGGGCGTGGGCACAGATACG. Translating it yields CASSSGGVGTDT. The CDR3 in full is CASSSGGVGTDTQYF.

In regard to this clone: The missing CDR3 end, 3 residues past where the read stops, is filled in from the germline J gene. The chain links TRBV19 to TRBJ1-6, with TRBD1 matching over 8 bases. Germline V gene lookup returns CDR1 LNHDA and CDR2 SQIVND (reference sequence). The CDR3 has 16 residues. The V and J ends lost 2 bases and 2 bases, in that order; junction bases with no gene match: 2. The CDR3 sequence: CASSIQGATYNSPLHF. The sequenced part of the CDR3 DNA is TGTGCCAGTAGTATACAGGGGGCGACCTATAATTCACCC.

This clone was detected a few times. A junction boundary mismatches the germline segment, possibly from a read error. The read finishes 3 residues shy of the CDR3 end, and the germline J gene is used to complete it. The rearrangement joins TRBV7-9 to TRBJ2-7, with D possibly TRBD2 on 5 matching bases. CDR1 is SEHNR and CDR2 is FQNEAQ in the germline V gene (reference sequence). The CDR3 runs to 12 residues. CDR3: CSSSFRGYEQYF. The covered CDR3 bases are TGTTCCAGCAGCTTCCGGGGCTACGAG.

Notes on this clone: The CDR3 end lies 3 residues beyond the end of the read and is filled in from the germline J gene. The chain uses TRBV19 and TRBJ1-2; TRBD1 aligns across 10 bases. Germline assignment: CDR1 LNHDA and CDR2 SQIVND (reference sequence). The ends lost 5 bases at V and 5 bases at J; junction bases unmatched: 5. The CDR3 spans 14 residues. The CDR3 is CASSFRDRGYGYTF. The CDR3 bases that were read are TGTGCCAGTAGTTTCCGGGACAGGGGTTATGGC.